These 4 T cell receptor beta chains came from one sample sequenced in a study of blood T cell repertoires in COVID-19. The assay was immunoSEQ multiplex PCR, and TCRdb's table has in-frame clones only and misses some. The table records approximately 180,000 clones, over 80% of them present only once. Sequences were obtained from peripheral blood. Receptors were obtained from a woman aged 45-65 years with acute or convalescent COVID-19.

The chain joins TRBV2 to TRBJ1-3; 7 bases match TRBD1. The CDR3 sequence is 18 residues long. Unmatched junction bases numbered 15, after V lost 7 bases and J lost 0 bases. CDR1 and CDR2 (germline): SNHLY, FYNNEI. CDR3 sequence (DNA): TGTGCCAGCACTGGGGACAGCAAGAAAGGCTACTCTGGAAACACCATATATTTT. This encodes CASTGDSKKGYSGNTIYF.

The CDR3 DNA reads as TGTGCCAGCAGTTACCAGGGGAGGGAGGCCCAGTACTTC. This translates into CASSYQGREAQYF. The V call is TRBV6-5, the J call TRBJ2-5; D possibly corresponds to TRBD2 (7 bases). The CDR3 is 13 residues long. Germline V CDR1 and CDR2: MNHEY, SVGAGI. Trimming pared 2 bases from V and 9 bases from J, leaving 13 bases between.

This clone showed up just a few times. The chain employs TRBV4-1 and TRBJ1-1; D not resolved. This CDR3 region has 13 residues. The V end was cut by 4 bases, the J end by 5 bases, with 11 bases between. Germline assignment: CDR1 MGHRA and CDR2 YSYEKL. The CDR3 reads CASSPHTATEAFF. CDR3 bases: TGCGCCAGCAGCCCCCACACCGCTACTGAAGCTTTCTTT.

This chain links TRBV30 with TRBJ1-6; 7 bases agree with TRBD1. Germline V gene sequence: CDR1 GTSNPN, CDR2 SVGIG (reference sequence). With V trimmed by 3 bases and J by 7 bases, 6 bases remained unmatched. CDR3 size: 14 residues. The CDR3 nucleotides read TGTGCCTGGAGCCGAAAGGGGGCCAATTCACCCCTCCACTTT. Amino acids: CAWSRKGANSPLHF.